The subject of this entry is one T cell receptor beta chain. Its antigen is currently unknown. This CDR3 has 11 amino acids. The germline V gene encodes CDR1 LNHDA and CDR2 SQIVND (reference sequence). V was cut by 10 bases and J by 5 bases, with 11 bases left in between. Sequenced by immunoSEQ multiplex PCR; TCRdb stores in-frame clones only, minus some. The sample includes about 61,000 clones, 80% to 90% of them seen just once. These data are taken from a study of PD-1 blockade in classical Hodgkin lymphoma. All patients relapsed after autologous stem cell transplantation, and brentuximab vedotin exposure varied. Classification of best responses gave complete response, partial response or progressive disease. Findings and limits, study-wide: Repertoire difference causes, possibly disease activity or prior therapy, remain undefined.

The specimen comprised peripheral blood mononuclear cells (PBMCs), sampled at baseline. The clonotype was recovered from a human donor with classical Hodgkin lymphoma. This chain joins TRBV19 and TRBJ1-2, with D maybe TRBD1 (5 bases). The CDR3 is CATHGGYGYTF. The CDR3 DNA is TGTGCCACCCATGGGGGATATGGCTACACCTTC.